The 19 T cell receptor beta chains reported below all come from one sample, sequenced in a study of blood T cell repertoires in COVID-19. Data came from immunoSEQ multiplex PCR; TCRdb stores just in-frame clones and leaves some out. The repertoire includes around 40,000 clones, 79% of them detected once, and approximately 33% sits in the top ten. Specimen: peripheral blood. Receptors were obtained from an elderly woman with acute or convalescent COVID-19.

Turning to this clone: Within the sample, other DNA sequences also encode this same CDR3. This chain connects TRBV12-5 to TRBJ2-1; 7 bases fit TRBD1. With V trimmed by 2 bases and J by 7 bases, 2 bases remained unmatched. CDR3 length: 13 amino acids. From germline, CDR1 is LGHNT and CDR2 FRNRAP. CDR3 nucleotides: TGTGCTAGTGGTTTGTTCAGGGGGAATGAGCAGTTCTTC. Translated: CASGLFRGNEQFF.

V usage is TRBV9 and J usage is TRBJ2-2, with a weak D call TRBD1 (6 bases). Germline V gene data show CDR1 as SGDLS and CDR2 as YYNGEE. This CDR3 has 15 amino acids. Trimming removed 2 bases at V and 4 bases at J, with 12 bases between. DNA of the CDR3: TGTGCCAGCAGCGTGGGGGCCTCGGGCACCGGGGAGCTGTTTTTT. As protein: CASSVGASGTGELFF.

This chain uses TRBV19 with TRBJ2-5; 16 bases agree with TRBD2. V shed 6 bases, J shed 9 bases, and the junction held 13 bases outside the gene matches. The CDR3 runs 17 residues. Germline V lookup: CDR1 LNHDA, CDR2 SQIVND (reference sequence). The CDR3 sequence is CASRDAGTSGRALPQYF. The DNA for the CDR3 is TGTGCCAGTAGAGACGCCGGGACTAGCGGGAGGGCCCTCCCCCAGTACTTC.

The CDR3 DNA is TGTGCCAGCAGCTTAGGGGGAGGGCCTTTAAATGAGCAGTTCTTC. This encodes CASSLGGGPLNEQFF. The chain combines TRBV7-7 with TRBJ2-1; 7 bases match TRBD2. Losses at the gene ends were 1 base for V and 7 bases for J; bases not matched to a gene: 7. Germline values: CDR1 SSHAT, CDR2 FNYEAQ (reference sequence). The CDR3 sequence is 15 residues long.

This clone occurred once. V usage is TRBV2 and J usage is TRBJ2-5; 14 bases map to TRBD2. V shed 7 bases, J shed 5 bases, and the junction held 9 bases outside the gene matches. This CDR3 has 16 amino acids. From germline, CDR1 is SNHLY and CDR2 FYNNEI. The CDR3 DNA reads as TGTGCCAGCATTACTGGGACTAGCGGGAGAATCGAGACCCAGTACTTC. This gives the protein CASITGTSGRIETQYF.

The sample holds a few counts of this clone. The chain links TRBV13 to TRBJ2-1; D perhaps matches TRBD2 (6 bases). Germline CDR1 PRHDT, CDR2 FYEKMQ (reference sequence). The CDR3 consists of 14 residues. V was trimmed by 5 bases and J by 7 bases, leaving 15 bases between them. DNA for the CDR3: TGTGCCAGCAGCGCACGACTAGGGGAGAATGAGCAGTTCTTC. Translation gives CASSARLGENEQFF.

V gene TRBV15 combines with J gene TRBJ2-5; a weak D match, TRBD1 (5 bases). The CDR3 consists of 15 residues. Germline CDR1 reads LNHNV; CDR2 reads YYDKDF (reference sequence). V gave up 3 bases and J gave up 3 bases, with 14 bases separating them. As DNA, the CDR3 is TGTGCCACCAGCAGGGGAAAAGGGGTGGAAGAGACCCAGTACTTC. Its translation: CATSRGKGVEETQYF.

This rearrangement joins TRBV4-3 to TRBJ1-4, with a tentative D call TRBD1 (5 bases). Germline V CDR1 and CDR2: LGHNA, YSLEER. Trimming cost V 0 bases and J 1 base, with 9 bases left between them. CDR3 length equals 16 residues. CDR3 region: CASSQDARGTNEKLFF. The DNA of the CDR3 is TGCGCCAGCAGCCAAGATGCAAGGGGAACTAATGAAAAACTGTTTTTT.

The V call is TRBV27, the J call TRBJ2-7; 13 bases are a match to TRBD2. V trimming: 6 bases; J trimming: 6 bases; junction bases outside the gene matches: 8. Germline loops: CDR1 MNHEY, CDR2 SMNVEV (reference sequence). This CDR3 contains 15 residues. The CDR3 region has the DNA TGTGCCAGCAGACCCTGGACTAGCGGGAGTGGCGAGCAGTACTTC. Residues: CASRPWTSGSGEQYF.

This chain links TRBV18 with TRBJ2-1; 14 bases agree with TRBD2. Looked up from germline, CDR1 is KGHSH and CDR2 is LQKENI. The junction had 6 bases not matched to a gene; V was cut back by 4 bases and J by 10 bases. This CDR3 is 15 amino acids long. The CDR3 coding sequence is TGTGCCAGCTCACTAGGGACTAGCGGGGGTTCGGAGCAGTTCTTC. This sequence encodes CASSLGTSGGSEQFF. Filled out from reference TRBV18 and TRBJ2-1, the complete variable domain reads NAGVMQNPRHLVRRRGQEARLRCSPMKGHSHVYWYRQLPEEGLKFMVYLQKENIIDESGMPKERFSAEFPKEGPSILRIQQVVRGDSAAYFCASSLGTSGGSEQFFGPGTRLTVL.

This chain links TRBV28 with TRBJ1-6, with 7 positions matching TRBD1. Trimming removed 6 bases from V and 8 bases from J; junction bases left unmatched: 10. CDR3 length: 15 amino acids. Germline V gene sequence: CDR1 MDHEN, CDR2 SYDVKM. The chain's CDR3 is CASSLQGVLDSPLHF. The CDR3 DNA reads as TGTGCCAGCAGCCTCCAGGGGGTGCTCGATTCACCCCTCCACTTT. The full variable domain, in which reference TRBV28 and TRBJ1-6 provide the parts outside the CDR3, is DVKVTQSSRYLVKRTGEKVFLECVQDMDHENMFWYRQDPGLGLRLIYFSYDVKMKEKGDIPEGYSVSREKKERFSLILESASTNQTSMYLCASSLQGVLDSPLHFGNGTRLTVT.

In DNA form, the CDR3 reads TGTGCCAGCAGTTACTCACTTAGGCTAGCGGGAGGCCAAGAGACCCAGTACTTC. Translation: CASSYSLRLAGGQETQYF. The chain carries TRBV6-2 or TRBV6-3 and TRBJ2-5, with 11 bases aligning to TRBD2. The germline gives CDR1 MNHEY, CDR2 SVGEGT. This CDR3 contains 18 residues. Trimming took 0 bases from V and 1 from J; bases not matched to a gene: 7.

The chain is built from TRBV6-4 and TRBJ1-2; 8 bases map to TRBD1. Germline V lookup: CDR1 MRHNA, CDR2 SNTAGT. The trim removed 3 bases at V and 4 bases at J, leaving 4 bases unmatched. The CDR3 loop spans 14 amino acids. CDR3 residues: CASSEAGQGYGYTF. In DNA form, the CDR3 reads TGTGCCAGCAGTGAAGCTGGACAGGGCTATGGCTACACCTTC.

The rearrangement uses TRBV11-3 and TRBJ2-1; possibly TRBD2 for D (6 bases). Trimming left V 2 bases short and J 0 bases short, with 14 bases between. Germline V gene lookup returns CDR1 SGHNT and CDR2 YENEEA. The CDR3 has 17 residues. DNA of the CDR3: TGTGCCAGCAGCTTACGCTCTGCGGGAATCTCCTACAATGAGCAGTTCTTC. Its protein product is CASSLRSAGISYNEQFF.

This chain connects TRBV29-1 to TRBJ2-5; 9 nucleotides match TRBD2. With V trimmed by 4 bases and J by 5 bases, 2 bases remained unmatched. The CDR3 is 12 residues long. CDR1 SQVTM and CDR2 ANQGSEA come from the germline V gene. The CDR3 DNA is TGCAGCGTTGGAACTAGCGGGGAGACCCAGTACTTC. As protein: CSVGTSGETQYF.

The chain uses TRBV7-2 and TRBJ1-1, with D perhaps matching TRBD1 (6 bases). This CDR3 has 13 amino acids. The germline V gene encodes CDR1 SGHTA and CDR2 FQGNSA. Trimming took 5 bases from V and 2 from J, leaving 9 bases between them. The CDR3 nucleotides are TGTGCCAGCAGCCGGACAGACAACACTGAAGCTTTCTTT. Its translation: CASSRTDNTEAFF.

This rearrangement joins TRBV7-2 to TRBJ2-1, with 12 bases fitting TRBD2. The CDR3 has 14 residues. The ends lost 4 bases at V and 8 bases at J; junction bases unmatched: 3. The germline V gene encodes CDR1 SGHTA and CDR2 FQGNSA. The CDR3 coding sequence is TGTGCCAGCAGCTCGACTAGCGGGAGATATGAGCAGTTCTTC. Translation: CASSSTSGRYEQFF.

This clone has only one observation. This rearrangement joins TRBV30 to TRBJ2-5; 7 nucleotides line up with TRBD1. The CDR3 covers 13 residues. The J segment lost 5 bases and the V segment lost 3 bases, leaving 6 bases of the junction unmatched. CDR1 is GTSNPN and CDR2 is SVGIG in the germline V gene (reference sequence). DNA of the CDR3: TGTGCCTGGAGCGAGGGCAGGGGGGAGACCCAGTACTTC. Encoded protein: CAWSEGRGETQYF.

This CDR3 reads CASTGLAGVSYTDTQYF. In DNA form, the CDR3 reads TGTGCCAGCACTGGACTAGCGGGAGTGTCCTACACAGATACGCAGTATTTT. The V gene is TRBV7-2, the J gene TRBJ2-3; 13 bases agree with TRBD2. The V segment lost 7 bases and the J segment 2 bases; nucleotides outside the gene matches: 9. The germline V gene has CDR1 SGHTA and CDR2 FQGNSA. CDR3 length: 17 amino acids.